This is a list of T cell receptor beta chains from one sample in a study of beta chain features in type 1 diabetes. Libraries were prepared by immunoSEQ multiplex PCR; TCRdb keeps only in-frame clonotypes and omits some of them. The sample records 400,000 to 450,000 clones, 14% being singletons. Specimen: naive CD4+ T cells from blood. The receptors shown here come from a man aged 30-40 years in good health. CDR3s include the opening cysteine and the closing phenylalanine or tryptophan. D genes are given only for firm matches. Only some rows state a clone size, as once, few, many or a class for expanded clones.

j_call v_call d_call clone_size cdr3_nt cdr3_aa
TRBJ1-5 TRBV10-3 TRBD1 few TGTGCCAGCACAGGGGGCGGGCAGCCCCAGCATTTT CASTGGGQPQHF
TRBJ2-1 TRBV25-1 TRBD2 . TGTGCCAGCAGTGGTAGCGGGGTTTTCAATGAGCAGTTCTTC CASSGSGVFNEQFF
TRBJ1-1 TRBV5-1 . few TGCGCCAGCAGCTTGGGGTCAGGGAAGGACACTGAAGCTTTCTTT CASSLGSGKDTEAFF
TRBJ2-7 TRBV7-2 TRBD1 few TGTGCCAGCAGCTTTACCTCCCTGGGACAGGCCCTTAGCTACGAGCAGTACTTC CASSFTSLGQALSYEQYF
TRBJ2-1 TRBV18 . few TGTGCCAGCTCACCAGGGGGAACCCAGGGGTTCTTC CASSPGGTQGFF
TRBJ2-1 TRBV25-1 . . TGTGCCAGCAGTGATCTAGGGTCGTACGGGGAGCAGTTCTTC CASSDLGSYGEQFF
TRBJ2-7 TRBV4-1 . few TGCGCCAGCAGCCAAGTAGGGGACCCACTTGGGCAGTACTTC CASSQVGDPLGQYF
TRBJ2-3 TRBV7-2 . few TGTGCCAGCAGCTTGGGGGGCGCAGGCACAGATACGCAGTATTTT CASSLGGAGTDTQYF
TRBJ2-2 TRBV4-3 . few TGCGCCAGCAGCCAAGATAGGCTGAACACCGGGGAGCTGTTTTTT CASSQDRLNTGELFF
TRBJ2-1 TRBV28 . . TGTGCCAGCAGTTGGTTCAGGGGATGGAGTGAGCAGTTCTTC CASSWFRGWSEQFF
TRBJ1-5 TRBV10-3 . few TGTGCCTCCGACGGTGGGAACAATCAGCCCCAGCATTTT CASDGGNNQPQHF
TRBJ2-5 TRBV4-1 . . TGCGCCAGCAGCCAGAACCGACAGGTACAAGAGACCCAGTACTTC CASSQNRQVQETQYF
TRBJ2-3 TRBV10-3 . . TGTGCCACGAAAGGATCGGGGCCCACAGATACGCAGTATTTT CATKGSGPTDTQYF
TRBJ2-1 TRBV15 TRBD2 . TGTGCCACCAGCAGAGATAAAAAGCGGGGGGTCAACAATGAGCAGTTCTTC CATSRDKKRGVNNEQFF
TRBJ1-5 TRBV23-1 . . TGCGCCAGCAGTCAATCAATTGGGCACCGGCTGGGGCCCCAGCATTTT CASSQSIGHRLGPQHF
TRBJ1-1 TRBV30 . . TGTGCCTGGAGTGGGGACGTTAATGAAGCTTTCTTT CAWSGDVNEAFF
TRBJ2-3 TRBV9 . . TGTGCCAGCAGCGTAGTCGACACAGATACGCAGTATTTT CASSVVDTDTQYF
TRBJ1-2 TRBV11-3 TRBD1 few TGTGCCAGCAGCTTAAATCTCAACCCGGGGACAGGCCCACGGGGCTACACCTTC CASSLNLNPGTGPRGYTF